This TCR beta chain was observed in a study of Graves' ophthalmopathy and Graves' hyperthyroidism. There are many counts of this clonotype. RNA transcripts were the template, and TCR beta CDR3 regions were amplified from them. In the first round, RT-PCR was carried out with HTBI primers, and a multiplex PCR formed the second round. Each CDR3 protein is one row after TCRdb ran MiXCR on the multiplex PCR reads. This table has 350,000 or so distinct CDR3 sequences, 17% appearing once. CDR1 and CDR2 from the germline V gene are MGHRA and YSYEKL. The CDR3 covers 15 residues. Unmatched junction bases numbered 4, after V lost 1 base and J lost 3 bases.

The sequencing sample was made of peripheral blood. The source is an adult man with Graves' ophthalmopathy. The V and J genes are TRBV4-1 and TRBJ1-1, with 8 positions matching TRBD1. The CDR3 is CASSQGQGADTEAFF. The CDR3 coding sequence is TGCGCCAGCAGCCAAGGGCAGGGGGCAGACACTGAAGCTTTCTTT.